The rows below give T cell receptor beta chains drawn from one sample of a study of shared clonotypes between healthy human individuals. TCRdb's copy holds only in-frame clones and misses some; the assay was immunoSEQ multiplex PCR. The sample lists 660,000 or so clones; approximately 96% were seen once. The sequenced sample was naive CD8+ T cells sorted from blood. These receptors were taken from a woman between 25 and 40 years old in good health. CDR3s include the opening cysteine and the closing phenylalanine or tryptophan. Fields, in order: V gene, clone size, J gene, D gene, CDR3 protein, CDR3 DNA. A D gene is named only where the DNA matches it firmly. Size is stated for part of the rows, as once, few or many counts, or as a class when the clone is expanded.

v_gene: TRBV7-3; abundance: once; j_gene: TRBJ2-1; d_gene: TRBD2; CDR3aa: CASSPTGTSGIVYNEQFF; CDR3nt: TGTGCCAGCAGCCCCACCGGGACTAGCGGGATTGTTTACAATGAGCAGTTCTTC
v_gene: TRBV4-2; abundance: .; j_gene: TRBJ1-1; d_gene: .; CDR3aa: CASSLEVNAEAFF; CDR3nt: TGTGCCAGCAGCTTGGAAGTCAACGCTGAAGCTTTCTTT
v_gene: TRBV4-1; abundance: .; j_gene: TRBJ2-7; d_gene: .; CDR3aa: CASSQVVDGSSYEQYF; CDR3nt: TGCGCCAGCAGCCAAGTCGTTGACGGCAGCTCCTACGAGCAGTACTTC
v_gene: TRBV5-3; abundance: .; j_gene: TRBJ1-2; d_gene: TRBD1; CDR3aa: CASLQTGGGYGYTF; CDR3nt: TGTGCCAGTTTGCAAACAGGGGGAGGCTATGGCTACACCTTC
v_gene: TRBV7-8; abundance: .; j_gene: TRBJ1-2; d_gene: .; CDR3aa: CASTFGGTWPYGYTF; CDR3nt: TGTGCCAGCACCTTTGGAGGGACATGGCCCTATGGCTACACCTTC
v_gene: TRBV27; abundance: .; j_gene: TRBJ2-7; d_gene: .; CDR3aa: CASTPVGSSYEQYF; CDR3nt: TGTGCCAGCACCCCTGTCGGGAGCTCCTACGAGCAGTACTTC
v_gene: TRBV29-1; abundance: .; j_gene: TRBJ2-2; d_gene: .; CDR3aa: CSVLGTNTGELFF; CDR3nt: TGCAGCGTCTTGGGAACGAACACCGGGGAGCTGTTTTTT
v_gene: TRBV27; abundance: .; j_gene: TRBJ2-2; d_gene: .; CDR3aa: CASSPLVNTGELFF; CDR3nt: TGTGCCAGCAGTCCCCTAGTGAACACCGGGGAGCTGTTTTTT
v_gene: TRBV4-1; abundance: .; j_gene: TRBJ2-3; d_gene: .; CDR3aa: CASSQLALATDTQYF; CDR3nt: TGCGCCAGCAGCCAACTGGCACTAGCCACAGATACGCAGTATTTT
v_gene: TRBV27; abundance: once; j_gene: TRBJ1-5; d_gene: .; CDR3aa: CASSLTPTFENQPQHF; CDR3nt: TGTGCCAGCAGTTTGACACCTACCTTTGAAAATCAGCCCCAGCATTTT
v_gene: TRBV6-6; abundance: .; j_gene: TRBJ2-7; d_gene: TRBD2; CDR3aa: CASSYMAGGYEQYF; CDR3nt: TGTGCCAGCAGTTACATGGCGGGAGGCTACGAGCAGTACTTC
v_gene: TRBV7-4; abundance: .; j_gene: TRBJ1-2; d_gene: TRBD1; CDR3aa: CASSPSRDRANYGYTF; CDR3nt: TGTGCCAGCAGCCCATCGAGAGACAGGGCTAACTATGGCTACACCTTC
v_gene: TRBV7-9; abundance: .; j_gene: TRBJ2-7; d_gene: TRBD1; CDR3aa: CASSFIGQDTRGKQYF; CDR3nt: TGTGCCAGCAGCTTCATCGGACAGGACACCCGGGGCAAGCAGTACTTC
v_gene: TRBV27; abundance: .; j_gene: TRBJ2-7; d_gene: .; CDR3aa: CASMAGRNEQYF; CDR3nt: TGTGCCAGCATGGCAGGGAGGAACGAGCAGTACTTC
v_gene: TRBV30; abundance: .; j_gene: TRBJ1-1; d_gene: .; CDR3aa: CALDLLNTEAFF; CDR3nt: TGTGCTTTGGATTTATTGAACACTGAAGCTTTCTTT
v_gene: TRBV28; abundance: .; j_gene: TRBJ1-1; d_gene: .; CDR3aa: CASSLLEGGTEAFF; CDR3nt: TGTGCCAGCAGTTTACTTGAGGGAGGGACTGAAGCTTTCTTT
v_gene: TRBV6-5; abundance: .; j_gene: TRBJ2-1; d_gene: TRBD2; CDR3aa: CASSSGGRAEFEQFF; CDR3nt: TGTGCCAGCAGTTCTGGAGGGAGGGCCGAGTTTGAGCAGTTCTTC
v_gene: TRBV2; abundance: few; j_gene: TRBJ1-2; d_gene: .; CDR3aa: CASSEQGSYGYTF; CDR3nt: TGTGCCAGCAGTGAGCAGGGATCGTATGGCTACACCTTC
v_gene: TRBV19; abundance: once; j_gene: TRBJ2-2; d_gene: .; CDR3aa: CASSMINTGELFF; CDR3nt: TGTGCCAGTAGTATGATAAACACCGGGGAGCTGTTTTTT
v_gene: TRBV6-1; abundance: .; j_gene: TRBJ2-1; d_gene: TRBD1; CDR3aa: CASTTGASSYNEQFF; CDR3nt: TGTGCCAGCACCACAGGGGCCAGCTCCTACAATGAGCAGTTCTTC
v_gene: TRBV5-4; abundance: .; j_gene: TRBJ2-1; d_gene: .; CDR3aa: CASSFTVDEQFF; CDR3nt: TGTGCCAGCAGCTTTACGGTGGATGAGCAGTTCTTC
v_gene: TRBV14; abundance: .; j_gene: TRBJ2-1; d_gene: .; CDR3aa: CASSVSREPPYNEQFF; CDR3nt: TGTGCCAGCAGCGTAAGCCGGGAGCCCCCCTACAATGAGCAGTTCTTC
v_gene: TRBV6-7; abundance: .; j_gene: TRBJ1-4; d_gene: .; CDR3aa: CASSYSTLGEKLFF; CDR3nt: TGTGCCAGCAGTTACTCGACTCTAGGAGAAAAACTGTTTTTT
v_gene: TRBV19; abundance: .; j_gene: TRBJ1-5; d_gene: .; CDR3aa: CASSMAPYSNQPQHF; CDR3nt: TGTGCCAGTAGTATGGCACCCTATAGCAATCAGCCCCAGCATTTT
v_gene: TRBV29-1; abundance: .; j_gene: TRBJ2-7; d_gene: .; CDR3aa: CSVALYGSAYEQYF; CDR3nt: TGCAGCGTTGCGCTGTACGGGAGCGCCTACGAGCAGTACTTC
v_gene: TRBV2; abundance: .; j_gene: TRBJ2-7; d_gene: .; CDR3aa: CASNPGGPEQYF; CDR3nt: TGTGCCAGCAATCCCGGAGGCCCCGAGCAGTACTTC
v_gene: TRBV27; abundance: .; j_gene: TRBJ1-5; d_gene: .; CDR3aa: CASSLFGHQPQHF; CDR3nt: TGTGCCAGCAGTTTATTCGGACATCAGCCCCAGCATTTT
v_gene: TRBV7-8; abundance: .; j_gene: TRBJ1-2; d_gene: .; CDR3aa: CASSDSTLIWGLNGYTF; CDR3nt: TGTGCCAGCAGCGATTCGACCCTGATTTGGGGACTGAATGGCTACACCTTC
v_gene: TRBV14; abundance: .; j_gene: TRBJ2-7; d_gene: .; CDR3aa: CASSLIPSVSEQYF; CDR3nt: TGTGCCAGCAGCCTCATCCCCTCCGTGAGCGAGCAGTACTTC